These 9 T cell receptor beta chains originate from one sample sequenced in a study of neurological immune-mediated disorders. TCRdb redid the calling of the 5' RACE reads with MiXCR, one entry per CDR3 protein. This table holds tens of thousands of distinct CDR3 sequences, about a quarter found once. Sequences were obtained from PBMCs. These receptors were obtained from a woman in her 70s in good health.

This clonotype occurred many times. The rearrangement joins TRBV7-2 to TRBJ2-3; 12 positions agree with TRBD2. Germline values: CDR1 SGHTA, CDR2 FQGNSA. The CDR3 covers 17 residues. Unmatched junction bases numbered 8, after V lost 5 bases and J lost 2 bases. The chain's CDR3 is CASSLWTSGTTTDTQYF. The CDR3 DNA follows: TGTGCCAGCAGCCTCTGGACTAGCGGGACAACCACAGATACGCAGTATTTT.

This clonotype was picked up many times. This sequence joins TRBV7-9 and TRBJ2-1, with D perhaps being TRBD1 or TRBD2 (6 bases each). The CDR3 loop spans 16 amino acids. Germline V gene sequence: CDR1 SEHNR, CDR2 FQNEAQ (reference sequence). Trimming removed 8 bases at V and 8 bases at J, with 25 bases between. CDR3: CASGVRGRQGSDEQFF. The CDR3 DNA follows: TGTGCCAGCGGGGTCCGGGGGCGCCAAGGTAGCGATGAGCAGTTCTTC.

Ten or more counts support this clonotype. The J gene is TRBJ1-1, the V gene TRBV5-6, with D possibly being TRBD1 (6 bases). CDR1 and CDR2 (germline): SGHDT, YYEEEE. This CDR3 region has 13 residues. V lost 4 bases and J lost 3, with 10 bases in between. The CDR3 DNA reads TGTGCCAGCAGCAGGGGGAGGGACACTGAAGCTTTCTTT. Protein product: CASSRGRDTEAFF.

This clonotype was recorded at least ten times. Here the CDR3 DNA reads TGTGCCAGCAGCCCGACTACCTACCAAGAGACCCAGTACTTC. This encodes CASSPTTYQETQYF. The V gene is TRBV7-2, the J gene TRBJ2-5; D is perhaps TRBD2 (5 bases). The ends were cut back, 5 bases at V and 0 bases at J, with 10 bases in the middle. The CDR3 runs to 14 residues. CDR1 is SGHTA, CDR2 FQGNSA, per germline. Complete variable domain (other parts from reference TRBV7-2 and TRBJ2-5): GAGVSQSPSNKVTEKGKDVELRCDPISGHTALYWYRQSLGQGLEFLIYFQGNSAPDKSGLPSDRFSAERTGGSVSTLTIQRTQQEDSAVYLCASSPTTYQETQYFGPGTRLLVL.

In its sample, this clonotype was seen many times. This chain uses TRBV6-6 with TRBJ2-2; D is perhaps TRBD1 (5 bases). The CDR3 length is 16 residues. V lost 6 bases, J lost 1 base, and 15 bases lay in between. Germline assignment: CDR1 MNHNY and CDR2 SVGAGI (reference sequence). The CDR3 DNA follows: TGTGCCAGCAGAGCACGAACAGGAAGGAACACCGGGGAGCTGTTTTTT. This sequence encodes CASRARTGRNTGELFF.

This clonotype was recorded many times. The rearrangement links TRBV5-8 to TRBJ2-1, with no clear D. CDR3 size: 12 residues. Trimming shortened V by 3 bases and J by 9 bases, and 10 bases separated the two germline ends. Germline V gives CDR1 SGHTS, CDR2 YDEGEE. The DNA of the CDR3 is TGTGCCAGCAGCTCTAGACGACCTGAGCAGTTCTTC. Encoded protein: CASSSRRPEQFF.

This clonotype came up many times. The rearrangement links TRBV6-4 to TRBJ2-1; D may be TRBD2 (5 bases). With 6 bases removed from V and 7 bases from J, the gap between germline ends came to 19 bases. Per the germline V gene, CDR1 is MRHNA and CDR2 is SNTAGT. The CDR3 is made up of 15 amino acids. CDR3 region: CASSRLEGEVNEQFF. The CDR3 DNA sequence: TGTGCCAGCAGCCGGCTTGAGGGAGAGGTAAATGAGCAGTTCTTC.

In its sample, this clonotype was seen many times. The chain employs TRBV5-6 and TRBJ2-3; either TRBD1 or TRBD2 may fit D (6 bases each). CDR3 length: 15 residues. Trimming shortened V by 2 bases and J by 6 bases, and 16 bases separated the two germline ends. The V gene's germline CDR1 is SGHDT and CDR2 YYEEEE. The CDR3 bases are TGTGCCAGCAGCTTTGGGGGCCAAGGGACTGATACGCAGTATTTT. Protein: CASSFGGQGTDTQYF.

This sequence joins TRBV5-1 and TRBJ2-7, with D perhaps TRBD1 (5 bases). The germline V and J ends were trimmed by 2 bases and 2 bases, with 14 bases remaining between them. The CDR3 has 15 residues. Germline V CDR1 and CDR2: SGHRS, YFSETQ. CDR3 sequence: CASSFTNKGTYEQYF. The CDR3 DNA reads TGCGCCAGCAGCTTCACCAATAAGGGGACCTACGAGCAGTACTTC.